A single sample is the source of the 20 T cell receptor beta chains below, sequenced in a study of CXCR3-negative and CXCR3-positive naive CD8 T cells. Libraries were UMI-labeled 5' RACE TRB cDNA. TCRdb re-analyzed the 5' RACE reads; it lists each CDR3 protein once, without DNA. The ten top clones account for around 0.3%, within a sample of 120,000 to 150,000 distinct CDR3 sequences. These receptors' antigens are unknown. Whole-study findings and limits: Naive cells positive for CXCR3 carried more hydrophobic TRB CDR3s than CXCR3-negative ones.

The sample consisted of naive CXCR3+ CD8+ T cells from blood. Subset denoted: CD45RO-CCR7+CD27+CD95- naive CD8+ T cells expressing CXCR3 (TNR3+). These receptors originate from a human donor in good health. Some clones in this sample may be carry-over from other donors' samples.

This sequence joins TRBV11-2 and TRBJ1-4; TCRdb calls TRBD1, which cannot be checked without DNA. CDR1 is SGHAT and CDR2 is FQNNGV in the germline V gene. The CDR3 consists of 15 residues. The CDR3 spells CASSSPGQGNEKLFF.

The chain combines TRBV29-1 with TRBJ2-3; the TRBD2 assignment by TCRdb is unverifiable without DNA. CDR3 length: 16 amino acids. Germline assignment: CDR1 SQVTM and CDR2 ANQGSEA. The CDR3 here is CSVAERTSGSTDTQYF.

The chain uses TRBV28 and TRBJ2-1; the TCRdb D gene call, TRBD2, has no DNA to confirm it. The length of the CDR3 is 15 residues. The germline CDR1 and CDR2 sequences are MDHEN and SYDVKM. CDR3 protein: CASSFRTSGRDEQFF.

This chain uses TRBV7-9 with TRBJ2-1; as DNA is missing, the TRBD1 call by TCRdb cannot be tested. The CDR3 sequence is 13 residues long. The V gene's germline CDR1 is SEHNR and CDR2 FQNEAQ (reference sequence). CDR3 in amino acids: CASSWTGTNEQFF.

This chain connects TRBV14 to TRBJ1-6. The CDR3 covers 12 residues. CDR1 is SGHDN, CDR2 FVKESK, per germline. The CDR3 protein is CASSQDYSPLHF.

The chain employs TRBV3-1 and TRBJ2-1; absent DNA, TCRdb's TRBD1 call cannot be checked. Per germline, CDR1 LGHDT and CDR2 YNNKEL (reference sequence). This CDR3 spans 15 amino acids. This chain's CDR3 is CASSQDAGVFNEQFF.

The CDR3 sequence is CANRNSGANVLTF. The chain carries TRBV28 and TRBJ2-6. Germline CDR1 and CDR2: MDHEN and SYDVKM. The CDR3 length is 13 residues. Using reference TRBV28 and TRBJ2-6 for the parts outside the CDR3, the full variable domain is DVKVTQSSRYLVKRTGEKVFLECVQDMDHENMFWYRQDPGLGLRLIYFSYDVKMKEKGDIPEGYSVSREKKERFSLILESASTNQTSMYLCANRNSGANVLTFGAGSRLTVL.

This rearrangement joins TRBV6-5 to TRBJ1-5; TCRdb designates TRBD1, a call that cannot be tested without DNA. Germline V gives CDR1 MNHEY, CDR2 SVGAGI. The CDR3 runs to 14 residues. The CDR3 is CASSNRGWNQPQHF.

This chain uses TRBV20-1 with TRBJ2-2; the D call from TCRdb, TRBD2, cannot be confirmed without DNA. The CDR3 has 15 amino acids. Germline CDR1 DFQATT, CDR2 SNEGSKA (reference sequence). CDR3 loop: CSADSLAGVTGELFF.

The chain carries TRBV7-2 and TRBJ2-7. The CDR3 has 13 residues. Germline assignment: CDR1 SGHTA and CDR2 FQGNSA. The CDR3 here is CASSLLSNYEQYF.

The CDR3 is CSVERTADTGELFF. The genes are TRBV29-1 and TRBJ2-2; TCRdb gives TRBD1 as the D gene, but with no DNA this cannot be confirmed. Germline V gene lookup returns CDR1 SQVTM and CDR2 ANQGSEA. This CDR3 region has 14 residues.

This sequence joins TRBV12-3 or TRBV12-4 and TRBJ2-5; TCRdb lists TRBD1, though no DNA is available to test this call. The CDR3 spans 12 residues. The CDR3 protein is CASRDLGKTQYF.

The chain is built from TRBV7-7 and TRBJ2-1. This CDR3 has 15 amino acids. The germline V gene has CDR1 SSHAT and CDR2 FNYEAQ (reference sequence). The CDR3 loop reads CASSRLDSEYNEQFF.

CDR3 region: CASSSRKQGSESEQYF. The rearrangement uses TRBV13 and TRBJ2-7; TCRdb reports TRBD1, a call that lacks DNA to check it against. The CDR3 runs 16 residues. CDR1 is PRHDT and CDR2 is FYEKMQ in the germline V gene (reference sequence).

The J gene is TRBJ2-2, the V gene TRBV11-1; TCRdb proposes TRBD2, but this gene call is untestable without DNA. This CDR3 is 16 amino acids long. Germline-derived CDR1 and CDR2 are SGHAT and FQDESV (reference sequence). CDR3 region: CASSITSVWPTGELFF.

This rearrangement joins TRBV5-1 to TRBJ2-7. Germline V gene data show CDR1 as SGHRS and CDR2 as YFSETQ. The CDR3 totals 14 residues. CDR3 residues: CASSLGTRFGEQYF.

The chain combines TRBV5-6 with TRBJ2-3. The length of the CDR3 is 13 residues. The germline V gene encodes CDR1 SGHDT and CDR2 YYEEEE. This chain's CDR3 is CASSLSSADTQYF.

The chain joins TRBV4-3 to TRBJ2-5; TCRdb returns TRBD2, unconfirmable since there is no DNA. CDR3 size: 15 residues. Germline CDR1 reads LGHNA; CDR2 reads YSLEER. CDR3 region: CASSQDWRSRETQYF.

J is TRBJ2-5 and V is TRBV12-3 or TRBV12-4; TCRdb's assignment of TRBD1 cannot be checked, as there is no DNA. This CDR3 is 18 amino acids long. The CDR3 loop is CASSSSGGFPTSKGTQYF.

This chain joins TRBV7-9 and TRBJ2-5; TCRdb's D call, TRBD1, is unchecked because there is no DNA. The CDR3 spans 15 residues. Germline V CDR1 and CDR2: SEHNR, FQNEAQ (reference sequence). The CDR3 region is CASSHRDMVQETQYF.